This is a list of T cell receptor beta chains from one sample in a study of beta chain features in type 1 diabetes. Sequenced by immunoSEQ multiplex PCR; TCRdb stores in-frame clones only, minus some. In the table there are under 250,000 clones, 14% of which are singletons. Material: naive CD4+ T cells from blood. These TCRs come from a woman aged 40 to 50 in good health. CDR3s include the opening cysteine and the closing phenylalanine or tryptophan. A D gene is named only where the DNA matches it firmly. Clone size is given for some rows only: seen once, a few or many times, or a class if the clone is expanded.

D	J	size	V	CDR3	DNA
-	TRBJ2-5	few	TRBV29-1	CSVEGSLGGRETQYF	TGCAGCGTTGAAGGCTCCTTAGGCGGCAGAGAGACCCAGTACTTC
TRBD1	TRBJ1-1	few	TRBV5-4	CASSFQGVTEAFF	TGTGCCAGCAGCTTCCAGGGGGTCACTGAAGCTTTCTTT
TRBD1	TRBJ2-7	-	TRBV7-6	CASSLEDRVEQYF	TGTGCCAGCAGCTTAGAGGACAGGGTTGAGCAGTACTTC
TRBD1	TRBJ2-6	-	TRBV29-1	CSVGRAPWQGAPGANVLTF	TGCAGCGTCGGAAGAGCCCCTTGGCAGGGGGCGCCGGGGGCCAACGTCCTGACTTTC
TRBD1	TRBJ1-5	-	TRBV7-9	CASSFLTGTKYSNQPQHF	TGTGCCAGCAGCTTTTTGACAGGGACCAAGTATAGCAATCAGCCCCAGCATTTT
TRBD2	TRBJ2-7	-	TRBV5-6	CASSLGLRGSSYEQYF	TGTGCCAGCAGCTTGGGTCTGCGGGGGAGCTCCTACGAGCAGTACTTC
TRBD1	TRBJ1-2	-	TRBV6-5	CASREQGVLLGGYTF	TGTGCCAGCAGAGAACAGGGGGTCTTGCTAGGAGGCTACACCTTC
TRBD1	TRBJ2-1	-	TRBV19	CASSIAGLGQGNNEQFF	TGTGCCAGTAGTATCGCTGGGCTAGGACAGGGCAACAATGAGCAGTTCTTC
TRBD1	TRBJ1-5	-	TRBV7-6	CASSRVGTAESPQHF	TGTGCCAGCAGCCGGGTCGGGACAGCGGAGTCGCCCCAGCATTTT
-	TRBJ2-3	few	TRBV5-4	CASSLGGARDTQYF	TGTGCCAGCAGCTTGGGCGGGGCGAGAGATACGCAGTATTTT
TRBD1	TRBJ1-1	few	TRBV2	CASSRQTGRSSEAFF	TGTGCCAGCAGTCGCCAGACAGGGCGTAGCTCTGAAGCTTTCTTT
TRBD2	TRBJ2-2	-	TRBV9	CASSGPGTSRLTGELFF	TGTGCCAGCAGCGGGCCCGGGACTAGTAGGCTCACCGGGGAGCTGTTTTTT